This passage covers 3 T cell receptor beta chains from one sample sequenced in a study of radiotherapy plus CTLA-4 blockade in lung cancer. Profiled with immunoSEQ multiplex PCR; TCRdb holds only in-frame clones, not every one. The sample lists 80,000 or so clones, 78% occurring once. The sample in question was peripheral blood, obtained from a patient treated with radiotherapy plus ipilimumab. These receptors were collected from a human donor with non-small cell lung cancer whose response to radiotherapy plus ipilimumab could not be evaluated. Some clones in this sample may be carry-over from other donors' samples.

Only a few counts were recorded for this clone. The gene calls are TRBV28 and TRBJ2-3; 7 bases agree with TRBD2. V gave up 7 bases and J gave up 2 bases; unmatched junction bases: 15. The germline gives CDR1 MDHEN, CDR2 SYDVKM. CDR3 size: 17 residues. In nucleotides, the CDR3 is TGTGCCAGCATCCCTTTGGTGGCGGGGGACCCCACAGATACGCAGTATTTT. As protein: CASIPLVAGDPTDTQYF.

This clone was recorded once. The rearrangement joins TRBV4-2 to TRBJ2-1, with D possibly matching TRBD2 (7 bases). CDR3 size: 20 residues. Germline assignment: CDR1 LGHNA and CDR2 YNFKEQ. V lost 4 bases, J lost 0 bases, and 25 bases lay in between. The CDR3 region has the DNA TGTGCCAGCAGCCCCGGCGAGGCGGGGGCTCCCCTTAGCTCCTACAATGAGCAGTTCTTC. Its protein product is CASSPGEAGAPLSSYNEQFF.

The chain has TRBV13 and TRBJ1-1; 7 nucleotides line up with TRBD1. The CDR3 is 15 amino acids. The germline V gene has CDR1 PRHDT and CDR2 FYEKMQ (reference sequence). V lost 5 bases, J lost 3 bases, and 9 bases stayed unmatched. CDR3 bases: TGTGCCAGCAGCCGTGCGGGACAGATGGACACTGAAGCTTTCTTT. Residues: CASSRAGQMDTEAFF.